This T cell receptor beta chain came from a study of cytomegalovirus exposure and HLA in healthy donors. This clone was detected once. Its antigen is as yet unknown. CDR3 length: 17 amino acids. From germline, CDR1 is MNHNS and CDR2 SASEGT. J was trimmed by 10 bases and V by 0 bases; bases with no gene match: 14. The PCR contained 60 Vbeta and 13 Jbeta primers. Repertoires were generated with immunoSEQ multiplex PCR, while TCRdb's copy carries only in-frame clones and drops some. The sample has over 150,000 clones; about 80% are singletons. Study results and limitations: Analysis was performed later, and it showed HLA-associated TCR beta chains to be more clonally expanded than equally common others.

This clonotype was obtained from a man between 35 and 55 years old in good health and CMV-seronegative. Sequenced input: PBMCs. V gene TRBV6-1 combines with J gene TRBJ2-1; 8 nucleotides agree with TRBD2. The CDR3 region has the DNA TGTGCCAGCAGTGAAGCCAGGTATAGCGGGAAGGAGGGAGAGCAGTTCTTC. Its protein is CASSEARYSGKEGEQFF.